The rows below give T cell receptor beta chains drawn from one sample of a study of CD8 T cells in ankylosing spondylitis. MiXCR was run by TCRdb on the 5' RACE reads, yielding one entry per CDR3 protein. The sample has about 130,000 distinct CDR3 sequences; approximately 7.4% are singletons. Specimen: blood, either unsorted or a sorted T cell fraction (not recorded which). These receptors originate from a female donor with ankylosing spondylitis or in good health (not recorded which). Each CDR3 is given with its conserved first and last residue. The order of the fields is J gene, CDR3 length, clone size, V gene, D gene, CDR3 DNA, CDR3 protein. A D gene is named only where the DNA matches it firmly. The size field is filled for only some rows; it gives once, few, many or a size class.

TRBJ2-3,16,many,TRBV14,NA,TGTGCCAGCAGCCGCGATGGGGGGGCCAGCACAGATACGCAGTATTTT,CASSRDGGASTDTQYF
TRBJ1-3,15,many,TRBV7-9,NA,TGTGCCAGCAGCCCTGCAGAGGCCTCTGGAAACACCATATATTTT,CASSPAEASGNTIYF
TRBJ1-2,15,many,TRBV7-8,NA,TGTGCCAGCAGCCCGTCTAAAGTACGGGTAGGCGGCTACACCTTC,CASSPSKVRVGGYTF
TRBJ1-2,12,many,TRBV2,NA,TGTGCCAGCAGTGAGGACGGGTATGGCTACACCTTC,CASSEDGYGYTF
TRBJ2-3,13,many,TRBV11-2,NA,TGTGCCAGCAGCTTATATGAGACGGACCCACAGTATTTT,CASSLYETDPQYF
TRBJ2-1,16,many,TRBV18,TRBD2,TGTGCCAGCTCGTCGGTAGCGGGGGGTGGCTACAATGAGCAGTTCTTC,CASSSVAGGGYNEQFF
TRBJ1-2,13,few,TRBV9,NA,TGTGCCAGCAGCTCAAGTTCGACGGGGATCTACACCTTC,CASSSSSTGIYTF
TRBJ1-4,13,NA,TRBV7-2,NA,TGTGCCAGCACCCTTGGACCTCTCGAAAAACCGTTTTTT,CASTLGPLEKPFF
TRBJ1-3,13,many,TRBV7-2,NA,TGTGCCAGCAGCACAGCGGAGGGAAACACCATATATTTT,CASSTAEGNTIYF
TRBJ1-4,13,NA,TRBV6-2/TRBV6-3,NA,TGTGCCAGCAGTTCGGACAGCAGGGAAAAACTGTTTTTT,CASSSDSREKLFF
TRBJ2-5,15,NA,TRBV7-3,NA,TGTGCCAGCAGCTTAATGGGGCAGGGAGGAGAGACCCAGTACTTC,CASSLMGQGGETQYF
TRBJ2-3,13,many,TRBV20-1,TRBD1,TGCAGTGCTACAACAGGGGATCCGGGTACGCAGTATTTT,CSATTGDPGTQYF
TRBJ2-5,15,NA,TRBV18,NA,TGTGCCAGCTCACCTTCTGGGAACTACCAAGAGACCCAGTACTTC,CASSPSGNYQETQYF
TRBJ2-5,11,many,TRBV29-1,NA,TGCAGCGTTGACGGCGGGGAGACCCAGTACTTC,CSVDGGETQYF
TRBJ2-5,13,many,TRBV20-1,NA,TGCAGTGCTGGGCCGCCAGGGTCAGAGACCCAGTACTTC,CSAGPPGSETQYF
TRBJ1-2,14,many,TRBV20-1,NA,TGCAGTGCTAGCGGGGCCGTTAAGGGCTATGGCTACACCTTC,CSASGAVKGYGYTF
TRBJ2-7,16,many,TRBV20-1,NA,TGCAGTGCTAGAGATCGGGTCGGGGAACCCCTCTACGAGCAGTACTTC,CSARDRVGEPLYEQYF
TRBJ2-2,18,many,TRBV5-5,NA,TGTGCCAGCAGCTTGGGATCCAGGGTTATTGGGGTCACCGGGGAGCTGTTTTTT,CASSLGSRVIGVTGELFF
TRBJ1-5,15,many,TRBV4-3,NA,TGCGCCAGCAGCCAAGATCGGGCGACCGGACAGCCCCAGCATTTT,CASSQDRATGQPQHF
TRBJ2-1,15,many,TRBV7-2,TRBD1,TGTGCCAGCAGCCGACAGGGGACCTCCTACAATGAGCAGTTCTTC,CASSRQGTSYNEQFF
TRBJ1-2,11,many,TRBV20-1,NA,TGCAGTGCTAGCCCGGTGAATGGCTACACCTTC,CSASPVNGYTF
TRBJ1-1,18,NA,TRBV7-2,NA,TGTGCCAGCAGCTTAGCGAGTCCATCTACAGGGAGGCTGTGGGAAGCTTTCTTT,CASSLASPSTGRLWEAFF